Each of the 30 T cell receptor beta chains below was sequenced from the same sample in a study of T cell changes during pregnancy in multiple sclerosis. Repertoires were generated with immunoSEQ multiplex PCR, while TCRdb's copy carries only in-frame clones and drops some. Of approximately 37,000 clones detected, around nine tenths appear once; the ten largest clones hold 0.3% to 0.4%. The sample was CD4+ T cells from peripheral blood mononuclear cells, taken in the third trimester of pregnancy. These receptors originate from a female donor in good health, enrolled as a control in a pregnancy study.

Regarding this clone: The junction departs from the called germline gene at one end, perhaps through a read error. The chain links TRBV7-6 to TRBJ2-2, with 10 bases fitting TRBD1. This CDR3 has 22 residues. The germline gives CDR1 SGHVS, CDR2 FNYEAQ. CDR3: CASSPLPSGTGEANPKTGELFF. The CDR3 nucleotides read TGTGCCAGCAGCCCCCTCCCCTCTGGGACAGGGGAGGCAAATCCGAAGACCGGGGAGCTGTTTTTT.

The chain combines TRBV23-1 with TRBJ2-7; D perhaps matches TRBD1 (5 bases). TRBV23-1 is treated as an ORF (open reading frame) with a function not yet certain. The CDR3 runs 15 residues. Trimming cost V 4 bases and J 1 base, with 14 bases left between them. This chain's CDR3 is CASSPPKGQSYEQYF. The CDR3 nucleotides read TGCGCCAGCAGTCCCCCGAAGGGGCAGTCCTACGAGCAGTACTTC.

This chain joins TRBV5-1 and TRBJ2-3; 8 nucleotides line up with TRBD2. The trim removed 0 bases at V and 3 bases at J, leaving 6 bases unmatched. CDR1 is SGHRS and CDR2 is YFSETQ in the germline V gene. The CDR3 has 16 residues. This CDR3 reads CASSLVPGGGTDTQYF. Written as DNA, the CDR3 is TGCGCCAGCAGCTTGGTTCCGGGGGGGGGTACAGATACGCAGTATTTT. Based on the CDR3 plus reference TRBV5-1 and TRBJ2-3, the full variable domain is KAGVTQTPRYLIKTRGQQVTLSCSPISGHRSVSWYQQTPGQGLQFLFEYFSETQRNKGNFPGRFSGRQFSNSRSEMNVSTLELGDSALYLCASSLVPGGGTDTQYFGPGTRLTVL.

The CDR3 reads CASSREANQPQHF. The DNA of the CDR3 is TGTGCCAGCAGCCGGGAGGCGAATCAGCCCCAGCATTTT. V is TRBV4-2 and J is TRBJ1-5, with D hard to call. From germline, CDR1 is LGHNA and CDR2 YNFKEQ. CDR3 length: 13 amino acids. V lost 4 bases to trimming and J lost 4 bases, with 8 bases between them.

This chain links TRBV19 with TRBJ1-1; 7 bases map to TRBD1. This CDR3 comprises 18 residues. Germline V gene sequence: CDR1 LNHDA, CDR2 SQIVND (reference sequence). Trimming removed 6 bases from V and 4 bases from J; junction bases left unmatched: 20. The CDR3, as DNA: TGTGCCAGTAGCCGGACCGCGGGACAGCCCGGGGTGGTCACTGAAGCTTTCTTT. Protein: CASSRTAGQPGVVTEAFF.

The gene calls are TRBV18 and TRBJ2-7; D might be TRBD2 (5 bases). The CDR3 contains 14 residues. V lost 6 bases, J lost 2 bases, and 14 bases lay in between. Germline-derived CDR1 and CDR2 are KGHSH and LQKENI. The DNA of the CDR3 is TGTGCCAGCTCGCAACCGGGAAAGCCCTACGAGCAGTACTTC. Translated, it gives CASSQPGKPYEQYF. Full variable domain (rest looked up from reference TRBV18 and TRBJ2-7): NAGVMQNPRHLVRRRGQEARLRCSPMKGHSHVYWYRQLPEEGLKFMVYLQKENIIDESGMPKERFSAEFPKEGPSILRIQQVVRGDSAAYFCASSQPGKPYEQYFGPGTRLTVT.

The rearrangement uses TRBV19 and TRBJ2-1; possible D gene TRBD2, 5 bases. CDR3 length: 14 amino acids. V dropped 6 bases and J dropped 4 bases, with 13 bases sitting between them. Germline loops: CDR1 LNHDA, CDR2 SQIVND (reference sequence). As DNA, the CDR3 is TGTGCCAGTAGCCCCCCGGACTGGTACAATGAGCAGTTCTTC. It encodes CASSPPDWYNEQFF.

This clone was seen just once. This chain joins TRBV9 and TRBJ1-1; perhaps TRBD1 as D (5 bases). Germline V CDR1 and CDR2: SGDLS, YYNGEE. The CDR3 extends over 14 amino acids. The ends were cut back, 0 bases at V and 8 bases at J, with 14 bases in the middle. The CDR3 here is CASSVGRAGVEAFF. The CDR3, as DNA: TGTGCCAGCAGCGTAGGGAGGGCGGGGGTAGAAGCTTTCTTT.

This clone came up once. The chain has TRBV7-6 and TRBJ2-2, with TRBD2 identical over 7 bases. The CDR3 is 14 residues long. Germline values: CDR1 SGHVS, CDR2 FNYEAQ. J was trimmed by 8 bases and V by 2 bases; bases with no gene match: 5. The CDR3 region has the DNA TGTGCCAGCAGCTTACAGCTAGCGGATGGGGAGCTGTTTTTT. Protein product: CASSLQLADGELFF.

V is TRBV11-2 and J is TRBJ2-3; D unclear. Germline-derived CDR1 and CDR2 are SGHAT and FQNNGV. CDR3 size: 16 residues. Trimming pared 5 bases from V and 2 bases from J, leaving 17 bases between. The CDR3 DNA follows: TGTGCCAGCAGCCTTACCCCCTCACTTGTCACAGATACGCAGTATTTT. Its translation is CASSLTPSLVTDTQYF.

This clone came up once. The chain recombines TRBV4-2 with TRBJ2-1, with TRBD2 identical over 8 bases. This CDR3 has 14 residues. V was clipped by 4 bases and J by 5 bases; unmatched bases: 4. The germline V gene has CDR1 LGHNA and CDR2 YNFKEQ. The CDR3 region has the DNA TGTGCCAGCAGCCGTCTCGGGGGGGACAATGAGCAGTTCTTC. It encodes CASSRLGGDNEQFF.

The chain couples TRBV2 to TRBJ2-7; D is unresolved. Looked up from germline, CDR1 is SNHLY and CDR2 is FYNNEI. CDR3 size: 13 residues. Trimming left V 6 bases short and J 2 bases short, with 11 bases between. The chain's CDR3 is CASRVGETYEQYF. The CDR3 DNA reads TGTGCCAGCAGGGTAGGAGAAACCTACGAGCAGTACTTC.

The CDR3 bases are TGTGCCAGCAGCTTTGGCGGGGGCTCCTACAATGAGCAGTTCTTC. Its translation: CASSFGGGSYNEQFF. V is TRBV7-9 and J is TRBJ2-1; 7 bases fit TRBD2. This CDR3 has 15 amino acids. Germline values: CDR1 SEHNR, CDR2 FQNEAQ (reference sequence). V trimming: 3 bases; J trimming: 0 bases; junction bases outside the gene matches: 2.

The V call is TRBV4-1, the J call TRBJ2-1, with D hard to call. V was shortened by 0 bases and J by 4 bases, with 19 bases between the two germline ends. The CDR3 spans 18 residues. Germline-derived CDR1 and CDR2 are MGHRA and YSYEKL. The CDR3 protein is CASSQEDSSLLAYNEQFF. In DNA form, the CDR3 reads TGCGCCAGCAGCCAAGAAGATAGCTCACTCTTAGCATACAATGAGCAGTTCTTC.

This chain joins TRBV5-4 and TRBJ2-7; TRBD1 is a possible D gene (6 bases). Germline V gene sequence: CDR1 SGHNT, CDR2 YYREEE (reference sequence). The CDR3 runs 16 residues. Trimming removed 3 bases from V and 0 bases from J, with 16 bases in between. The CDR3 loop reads CASSYRTATSSYEQYF. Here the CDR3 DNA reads TGTGCCAGCAGCTACCGGACAGCAACGAGCTCCTACGAGCAGTACTTC.

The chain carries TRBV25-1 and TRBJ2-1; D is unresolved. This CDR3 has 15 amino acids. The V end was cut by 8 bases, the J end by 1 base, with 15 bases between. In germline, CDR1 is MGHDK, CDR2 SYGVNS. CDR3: CASVPGRSSYNEQFF. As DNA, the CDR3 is TGTGCCAGCGTGCCAGGCCGTAGTTCCTACAATGAGCAGTTCTTC.

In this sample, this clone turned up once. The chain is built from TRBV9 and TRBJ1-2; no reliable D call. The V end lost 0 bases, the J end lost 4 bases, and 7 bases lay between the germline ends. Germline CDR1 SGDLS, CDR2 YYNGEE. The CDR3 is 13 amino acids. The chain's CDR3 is CASSVVFGYGYTF. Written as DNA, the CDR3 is TGTGCCAGCAGCGTAGTTTTCGGCTATGGCTACACCTTC.

CDR3 region: CASSEATGFLRAEAFF. In nucleotides, the CDR3 is TGTGCCAGCAGTGAAGCAACAGGATTCCTTCGGGCTGAAGCTTTCTTT. The chain carries TRBV6-1 and TRBJ1-1, with a tentative D call TRBD1 (5 bases). CDR3 length: 16 residues. The V and J ends lost 0 bases and 6 bases respectively, with 17 bases between them. Germline assignment: CDR1 MNHNS and CDR2 SASEGT.

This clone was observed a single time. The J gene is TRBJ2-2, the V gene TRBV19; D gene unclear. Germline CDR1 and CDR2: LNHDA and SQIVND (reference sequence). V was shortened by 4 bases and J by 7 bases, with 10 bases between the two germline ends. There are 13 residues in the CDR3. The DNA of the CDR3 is TGTGCCAGTAGTACGACTCCTGGCGGGGAGCTGTTTTTT. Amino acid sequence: CASSTTPGGELFF.

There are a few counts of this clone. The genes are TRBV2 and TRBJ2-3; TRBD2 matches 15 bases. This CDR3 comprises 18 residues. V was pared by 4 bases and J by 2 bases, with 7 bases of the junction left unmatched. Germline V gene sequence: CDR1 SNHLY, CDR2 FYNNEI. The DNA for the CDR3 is TGTGCCAGCAGTGGACCCGGGACTAGCGGGGGGAACACAGATACGCAGTATTTT. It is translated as CASSGPGTSGGNTDTQYF.

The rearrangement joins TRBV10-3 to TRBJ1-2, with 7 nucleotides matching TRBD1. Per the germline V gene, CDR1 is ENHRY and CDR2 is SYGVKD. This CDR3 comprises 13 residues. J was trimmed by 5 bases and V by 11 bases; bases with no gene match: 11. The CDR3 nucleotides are TGTGCCGCCACCCCAGGGGACAGTTATGGCTACACCTTC. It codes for CAATPGDSYGYTF.

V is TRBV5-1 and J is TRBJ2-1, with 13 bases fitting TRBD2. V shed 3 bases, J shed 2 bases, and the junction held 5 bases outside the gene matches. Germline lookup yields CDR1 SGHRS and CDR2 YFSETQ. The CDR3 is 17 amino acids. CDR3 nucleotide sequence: TGCGCCAGCAGCTGGAGGACTAGCGGGAGAACCTACAATGAGCAGTTCTTC. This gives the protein CASSWRTSGRTYNEQFF.

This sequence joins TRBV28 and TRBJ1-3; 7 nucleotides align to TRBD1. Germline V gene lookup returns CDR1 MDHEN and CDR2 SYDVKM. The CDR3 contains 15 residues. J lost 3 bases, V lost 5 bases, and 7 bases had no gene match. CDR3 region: CASSDRESNGNTIYF. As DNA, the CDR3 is TGTGCCAGCAGTGACAGGGAAAGTAATGGAAACACCATATATTTT.

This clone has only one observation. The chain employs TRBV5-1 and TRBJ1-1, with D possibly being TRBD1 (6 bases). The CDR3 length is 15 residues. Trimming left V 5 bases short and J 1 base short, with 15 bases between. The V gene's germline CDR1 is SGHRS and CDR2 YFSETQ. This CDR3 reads CASRLGGWGNTEAFF. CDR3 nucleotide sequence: TGCGCCAGCAGGCTTGGGGGCTGGGGGAACACTGAAGCTTTCTTT.

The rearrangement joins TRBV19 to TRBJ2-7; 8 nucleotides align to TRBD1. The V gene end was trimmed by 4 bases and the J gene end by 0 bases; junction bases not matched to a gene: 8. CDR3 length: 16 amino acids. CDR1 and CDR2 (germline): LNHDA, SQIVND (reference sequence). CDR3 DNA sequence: TGTGCCAGTAGTACTCAGGGGGCTTCTGACTCCTACGAGCAGTACTTC. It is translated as CASSTQGASDSYEQYF.

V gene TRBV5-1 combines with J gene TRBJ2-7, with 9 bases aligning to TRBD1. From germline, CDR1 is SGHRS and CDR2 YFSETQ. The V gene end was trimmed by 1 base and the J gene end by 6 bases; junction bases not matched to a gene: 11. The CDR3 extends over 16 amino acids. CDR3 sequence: CASSLNPGTGFREQYF. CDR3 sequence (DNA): TGCGCCAGCAGCTTGAACCCCGGGACAGGGTTCCGCGAGCAGTACTTC. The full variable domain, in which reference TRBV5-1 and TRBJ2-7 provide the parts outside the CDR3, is KAGVTQTPRYLIKTRGQQVTLSCSPISGHRSVSWYQQTPGQGLQFLFEYFSETQRNKGNFPGRFSGRQFSNSRSEMNVSTLELGDSALYLCASSLNPGTGFREQYFGPGTRLTVT.

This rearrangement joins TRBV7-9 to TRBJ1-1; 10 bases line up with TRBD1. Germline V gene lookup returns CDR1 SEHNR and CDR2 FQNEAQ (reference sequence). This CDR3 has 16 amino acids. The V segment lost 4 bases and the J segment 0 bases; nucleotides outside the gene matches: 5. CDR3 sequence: CASSWRTGGMNTEAFF. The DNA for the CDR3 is TGTGCCAGCAGCTGGCGGACAGGGGGGATGAACACTGAAGCTTTCTTT.

The CDR3: CASIDRGGDRSYGYTF. Written as DNA, the CDR3 is TGTGCCAGTATTGATCGAGGAGGGGATAGGAGCTATGGCTACACCTTC. This sequence joins TRBV19 and TRBJ1-2, with D tentatively TRBD1 (5 bases). CDR3 length: 16 amino acids. Trimming took 7 bases from V and 4 from J, leaving 22 bases between them. Germline loops: CDR1 LNHDA, CDR2 SQIVND (reference sequence).

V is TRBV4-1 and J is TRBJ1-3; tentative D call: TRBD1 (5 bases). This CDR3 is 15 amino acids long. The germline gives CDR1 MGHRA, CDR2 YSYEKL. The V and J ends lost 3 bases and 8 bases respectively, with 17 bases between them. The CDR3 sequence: CASSHPGRDRHTIYF. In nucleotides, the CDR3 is TGCGCCAGCAGCCACCCAGGGAGGGATCGGCACACCATATATTTT.

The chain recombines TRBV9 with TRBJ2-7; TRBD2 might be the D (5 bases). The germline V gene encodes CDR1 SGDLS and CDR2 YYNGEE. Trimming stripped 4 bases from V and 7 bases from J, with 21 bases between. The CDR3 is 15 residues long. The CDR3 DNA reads TGTGCCAGCAGCCCGACATGGGCAGGTCGGGATGAGCAGTACTTC. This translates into CASSPTWAGRDEQYF.